The T cell receptor (beta chain) described here comes from a study of spatial heterogeneity in lung cancer (dated by TCRdb to the late 2010s). For context, the study as a whole: Donors were 70 or so patients with early-stage, untreated non-small cell lung cancer from the lung TRACERx cohort. More beta-chain than alpha-chain transcripts were consistently detected, likely reflecting higher beta-chain transcript abundance. In non-small cell lung cancer, the study made a quantitative comparison of TCR alpha and beta repertoires among multiple tumor regions, matched nontumor lung and blood. The study linked features of the TCR repertoire to counts of nonsynonymous mutations, which were determined by whole-exome sequencing of tumor tissue. Both alpha and beta chains were TCR-sequenced in 200 to 250 tumor regions, about 64 matched nontumor lung samples and over 55 PBMC samples obtained at surgery. In the raw uncorrected reads, each unique combination of TCR and UMI appeared more than ten times on average. Follow-up PBMC samples were sequenced whenever available, and the median time to follow-up was 2 to 3 years after resection. The full study reports these points: Ubiquitous expanded tumor TCRs were found in blood more often at tumor resection than at routine follow-up. Only roughly 15 patients were included in comparisons of baseline and follow-up blood repertoires. Additional single-cell paired TCR alpha and beta sequencing was considered necessary to confirm, at a functional level, the hypothesis that regional TCRs recognize regional mutations.

The library was built by means of 5' RACE. Reads for this sample came from a NextSeq 500. In the TCR library protocol, a unique molecular identifier was attached to each TCR cDNA molecule so that PCR and sequencing errors could be corrected. Processing in the source paper ran as follows. Decombinator tools were used for TCR identification, UMI-based error correction and CDR3 extraction. Expanded TCRs were defined as those above a frequency of 2 per 1,000, corresponding to the top 1% of the tumor frequency distribution. Renyi diversity was calculated using the R vegan package after each repertoire was subsampled 100 times to 5,000 TCRs. CDR3 similarity networks were built from amino acid triplet string-kernel similarity, with CDR3s being connected when pairwise similarity was above 0.82. Through fastp at Q25 and MiXCR, TCRdb rebuilt clones from the public reads, retaining in-frame beta chains. Rows are combined by CDR3 protein, so each entry shows the most common genes and DNA. These V and J calls originate from TCRdb's pipeline instead of the authors' own analysis. Across this sample there are approximately 56,000 distinct CDR3 sequences, with about 7.4% seen only once. The top ten clonotypes cover approximately 40% of the sample.

This clonotype was seen many times. Its antigen target is currently unknown. No per-base quality is available; no much larger clone lies one base away. There are 16 amino acids in the CDR3, from cysteine to phenylalanine inclusive. Solely the CDR3 DNA is kept, with 48 bases framed from the first base. CDR1 and CDR2 are drawn from the germline V gene: SGHVS, FNYEAQ. Compared with germline, V lacks 1 base and J lacks 4 bases; bases without a gene match: 8. The intended sense of this specimen's time point label: blood at routine non-recurrence follow-up after resection. Whole RNA extracted from tumor and nontumor lung tissue, or from cryopreserved PBMC samples, was used for TCR sequencing without cell sorting. Only patients for whom sufficient RNA was available from at least two tumor regions were selected for TCR sequencing.

The origin of this receptor is a female donor with early-stage non-small cell lung cancer. Source: PBMCs, taken at follow-up. The sequence links TRBV7-6 to TRBJ2-5; TRBD2 fits 8 bases in the junction. This receptor has the CDR3 CASSLVASGGGETQYF. The sequence in DNA is TGTGCCAGCAGCTTAGTCGCCAGCGGGGGCGGAGAGACCCAGTACTTC.